The TCR beta chain under discussion was sequenced for a study of T cell changes during pregnancy in multiple sclerosis. Sequencing was performed with immunoSEQ multiplex PCR; in TCRdb, only in-frame clones are kept and a portion is missing. Of approximately 49,000 clones listed, just over 85% are singletons. This clone is labeled as medium-sized. CDR1 is LGHNA, CDR2 YNFKEQ, per germline. J lost 2 bases, V lost 0 bases, and 8 bases had no gene match. The CDR3 length is 18 residues. This chain uses TRBV4-2 with TRBJ2-5; 11 bases fit TRBD2. Here the sequenced sample was CD4+ T cells from peripheral blood mononuclear cells, taken in the second trimester of pregnancy. The origin of this receptor is a female donor with multiple sclerosis, enrolled in a pregnancy study. The CDR3 is CASSQDPGTSGFQETQYF. In DNA form, the CDR3 reads TGTGCCAGCAGCCAAGATCCAGGGACTAGCGGTTTTCAAGAGACCCAGTACTTC.